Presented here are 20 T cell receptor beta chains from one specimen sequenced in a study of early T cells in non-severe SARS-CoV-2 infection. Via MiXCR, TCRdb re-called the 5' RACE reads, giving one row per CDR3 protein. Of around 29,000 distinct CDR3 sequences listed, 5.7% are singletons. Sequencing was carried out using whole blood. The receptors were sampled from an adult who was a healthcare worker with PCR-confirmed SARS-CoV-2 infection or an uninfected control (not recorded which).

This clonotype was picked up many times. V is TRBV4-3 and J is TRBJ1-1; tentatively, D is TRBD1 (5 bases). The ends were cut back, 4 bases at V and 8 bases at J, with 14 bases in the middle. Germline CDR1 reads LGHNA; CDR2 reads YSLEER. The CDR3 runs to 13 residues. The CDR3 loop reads CASSPSHGGEAFF. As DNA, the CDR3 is TGCGCCAGCAGCCCTTCCCATGGGGGGGAAGCTTTCTTT.

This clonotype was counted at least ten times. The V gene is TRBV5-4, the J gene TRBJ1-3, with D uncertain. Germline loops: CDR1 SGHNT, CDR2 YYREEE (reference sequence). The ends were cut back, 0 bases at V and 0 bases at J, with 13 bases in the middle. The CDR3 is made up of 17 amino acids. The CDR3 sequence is CASSLVNAGNSGNTIYF. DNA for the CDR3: TGTGCCAGCAGCTTGGTAAACGCCGGCAACTCTGGAAACACCATATATTTT.

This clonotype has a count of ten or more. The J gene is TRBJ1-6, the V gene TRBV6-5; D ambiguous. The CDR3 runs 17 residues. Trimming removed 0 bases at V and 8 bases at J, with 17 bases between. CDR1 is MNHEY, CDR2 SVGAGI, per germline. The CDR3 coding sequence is TGTGCCAGCAGTTACTCCCCGATGGAACCCAGTGATTCACCCCTCCACTTT. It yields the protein CASSYSPMEPSDSPLHF.

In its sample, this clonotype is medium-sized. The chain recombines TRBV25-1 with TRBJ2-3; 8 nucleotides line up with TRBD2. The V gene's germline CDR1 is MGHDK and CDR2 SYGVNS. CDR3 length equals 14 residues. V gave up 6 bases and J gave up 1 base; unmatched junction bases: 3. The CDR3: CASRATSGTDTQYF. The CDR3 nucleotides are TGTGCCAGCAGGGCGACTAGCGGCACAGATACGCAGTATTTT.

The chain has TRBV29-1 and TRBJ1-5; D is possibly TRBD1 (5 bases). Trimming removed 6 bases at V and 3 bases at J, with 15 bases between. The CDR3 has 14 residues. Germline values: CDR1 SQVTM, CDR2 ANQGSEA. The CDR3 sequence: CSVYGDGLNQPQHF. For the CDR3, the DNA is TGCAGCGTCTATGGGGACGGCCTCAATCAGCCCCAGCATTTT.

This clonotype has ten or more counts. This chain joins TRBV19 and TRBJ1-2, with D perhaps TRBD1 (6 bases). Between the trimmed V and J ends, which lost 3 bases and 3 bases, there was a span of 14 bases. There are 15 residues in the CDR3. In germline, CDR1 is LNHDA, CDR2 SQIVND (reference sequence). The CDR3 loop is CASSMTGGLYYGYTF. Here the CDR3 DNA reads TGTGCCAGTAGTATGACAGGCGGACTTTACTATGGCTACACCTTC.

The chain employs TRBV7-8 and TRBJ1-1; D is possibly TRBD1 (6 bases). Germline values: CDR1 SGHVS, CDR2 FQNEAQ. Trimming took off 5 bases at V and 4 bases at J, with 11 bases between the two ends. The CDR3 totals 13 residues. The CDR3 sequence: CASSDAQGTEAFF. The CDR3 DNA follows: TGTGCCAGCAGCGATGCACAGGGCACTGAAGCTTTCTTT.

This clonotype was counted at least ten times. CDR3 sequence: CASSRANSGANVLTF. DNA of the CDR3: TGTGCCAGCTCACGCGCAAACTCTGGGGCCAACGTCCTGACTTTC. The rearrangement uses TRBV18 and TRBJ2-6; the D is unclear. Germline-derived CDR1 and CDR2 are KGHSH and LQKENI. Between the trimmed V and J ends, which lost 4 bases and 0 bases, there was a span of 7 bases. The CDR3 has 15 amino acids.

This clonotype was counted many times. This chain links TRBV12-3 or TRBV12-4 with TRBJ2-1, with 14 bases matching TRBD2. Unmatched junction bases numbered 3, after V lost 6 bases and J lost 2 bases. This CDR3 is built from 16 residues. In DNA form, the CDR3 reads TGTGCCAGCAGCCGACTAGCGGGGGGGCCCTACAATGAGCAGTTCTTC. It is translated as CASSRLAGGPYNEQFF.

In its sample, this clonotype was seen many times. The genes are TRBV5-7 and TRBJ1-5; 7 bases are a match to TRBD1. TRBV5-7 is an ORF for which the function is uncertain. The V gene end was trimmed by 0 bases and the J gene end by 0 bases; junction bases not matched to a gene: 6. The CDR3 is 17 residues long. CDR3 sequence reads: CASSLGTGNNSNQPQHF. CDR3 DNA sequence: TGTGCCAGCAGCTTGGGGACAGGTAACAATAGCAATCAGCCCCAGCATTTT.

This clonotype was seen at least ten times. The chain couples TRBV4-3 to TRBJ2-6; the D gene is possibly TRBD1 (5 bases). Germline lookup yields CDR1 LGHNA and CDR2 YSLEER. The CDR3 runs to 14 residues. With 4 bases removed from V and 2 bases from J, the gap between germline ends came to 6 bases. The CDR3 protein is CASSLGAGANVLTF. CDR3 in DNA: TGCGCCAGCAGCCTAGGGGCTGGGGCCAACGTCCTGACTTTC.

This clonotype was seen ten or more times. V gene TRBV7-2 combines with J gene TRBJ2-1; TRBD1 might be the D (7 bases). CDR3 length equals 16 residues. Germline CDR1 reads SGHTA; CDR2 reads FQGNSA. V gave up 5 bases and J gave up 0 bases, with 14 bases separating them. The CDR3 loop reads CASSPYQGGSYNEQFF. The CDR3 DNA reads TGTGCCAGCAGCCCCTACCAGGGGGGCTCCTACAATGAGCAGTTCTTC.

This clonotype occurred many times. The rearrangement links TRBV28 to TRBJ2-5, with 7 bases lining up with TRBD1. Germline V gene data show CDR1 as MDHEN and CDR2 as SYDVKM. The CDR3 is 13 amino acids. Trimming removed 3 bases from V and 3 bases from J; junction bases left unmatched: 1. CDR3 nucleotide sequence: TGTGCCAGCAGTTTCGACAGGGAAGAGACCCAGTACTTC. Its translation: CASSFDREETQYF.

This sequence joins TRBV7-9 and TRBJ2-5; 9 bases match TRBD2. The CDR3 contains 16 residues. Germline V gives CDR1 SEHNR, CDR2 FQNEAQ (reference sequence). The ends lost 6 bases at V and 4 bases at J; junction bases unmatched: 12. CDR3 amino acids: CASRTPPRGGRETQYF. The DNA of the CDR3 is TGTGCCAGCAGAACCCCCCCGCGGGGGGGCAGAGAGACCCAGTACTTC.

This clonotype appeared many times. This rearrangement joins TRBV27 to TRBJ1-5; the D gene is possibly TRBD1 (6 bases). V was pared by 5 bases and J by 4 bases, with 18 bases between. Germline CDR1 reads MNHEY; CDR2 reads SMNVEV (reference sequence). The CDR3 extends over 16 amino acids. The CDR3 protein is CASSRGPGAYNQPQHF. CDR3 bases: TGTGCCAGCAGTCGGGGACCAGGGGCTTATAATCAGCCCCAGCATTTT.

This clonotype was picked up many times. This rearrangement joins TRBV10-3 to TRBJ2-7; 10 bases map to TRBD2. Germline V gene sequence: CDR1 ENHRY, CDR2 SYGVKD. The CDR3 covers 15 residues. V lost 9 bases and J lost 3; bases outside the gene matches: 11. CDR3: CAIFSGGPNIYEQYF. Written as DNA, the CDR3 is TGTGCCATATTTAGCGGGGGGCCAAATATCTACGAGCAGTACTTC.

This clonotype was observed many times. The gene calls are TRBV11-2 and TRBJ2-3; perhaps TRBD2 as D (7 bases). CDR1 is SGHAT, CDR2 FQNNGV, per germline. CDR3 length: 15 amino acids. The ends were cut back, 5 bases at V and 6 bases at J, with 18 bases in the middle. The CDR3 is CASSHNRGAGDTQYF. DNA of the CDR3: TGTGCCAGCAGCCATAATCGGGGGGCTGGGGATACGCAGTATTTT.

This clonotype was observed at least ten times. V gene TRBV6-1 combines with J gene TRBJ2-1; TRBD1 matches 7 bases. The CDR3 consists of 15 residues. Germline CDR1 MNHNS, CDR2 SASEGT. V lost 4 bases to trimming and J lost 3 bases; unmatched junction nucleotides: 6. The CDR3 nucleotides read TGTGCCAGCAGTGCCCGGGACAGTCTCTACAATGAGCAGTTCTTC. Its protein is CASSARDSLYNEQFF.

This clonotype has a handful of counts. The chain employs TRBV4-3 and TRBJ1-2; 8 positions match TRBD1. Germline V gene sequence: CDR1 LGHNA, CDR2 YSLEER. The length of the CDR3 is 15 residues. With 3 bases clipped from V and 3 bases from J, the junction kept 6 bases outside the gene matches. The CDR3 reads CASSHLTGDDYGYTF. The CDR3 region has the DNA TGCGCCAGCAGCCATTTGACAGGGGATGACTATGGCTACACCTTC.

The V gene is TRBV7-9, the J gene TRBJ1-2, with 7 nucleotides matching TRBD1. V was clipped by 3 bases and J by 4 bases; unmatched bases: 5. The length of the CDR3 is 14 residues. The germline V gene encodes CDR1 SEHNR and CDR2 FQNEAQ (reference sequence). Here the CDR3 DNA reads TGTGCCAGCAGCTTTGTTTCAGGGGGCTATGGCTACACCTTC. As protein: CASSFVSGGYGYTF.